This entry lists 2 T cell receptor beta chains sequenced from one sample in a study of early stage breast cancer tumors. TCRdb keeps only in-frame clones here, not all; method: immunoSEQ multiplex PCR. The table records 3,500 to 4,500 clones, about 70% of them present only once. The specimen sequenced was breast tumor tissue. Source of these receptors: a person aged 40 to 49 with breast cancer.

CDR3 nucleotide sequence: TGTGCCAGCAGCTTAGAGCGGCGTGAAGAGACCCAGTACTTC. Translation: CASSLERREETQYF. This rearrangement joins TRBV7-9 to TRBJ2-5, with TRBD2 as a possible D gene (5 bases). The V and J ends lost 1 base and 3 bases respectively, with 9 bases between them. Germline lookup yields CDR1 SEHNR and CDR2 FQNEAQ (reference sequence). The CDR3 spans 14 residues.

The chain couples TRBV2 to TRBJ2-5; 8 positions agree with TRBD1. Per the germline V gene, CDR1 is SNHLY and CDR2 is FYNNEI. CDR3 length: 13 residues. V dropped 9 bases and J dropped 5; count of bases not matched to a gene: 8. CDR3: CASTSGGAETQYF. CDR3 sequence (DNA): TGTGCCAGTACCTCAGGGGGCGCGGAGACCCAGTACTTC.